This T cell receptor beta chain was obtained from a study of cytomegalovirus exposure and HLA in healthy donors. Germline values: CDR1 MGHDK, CDR2 SYGVNS. Trimming took off 6 bases at V and 4 bases at J, with 7 bases between the two ends. This CDR3 is 11 amino acids long. The PCR employed 60 Vbeta primers together with 13 Jbeta primers. Data came from immunoSEQ multiplex PCR; TCRdb stores just in-frame clones and leaves some out. Among over 110,000 clones, 70% to 80% were seen once, and the ten largest hold less than 3%. This chain connects TRBV25-1 to TRBJ2-7; D not certain. Sequenced: PBMCs. The receptor was derived from a woman between 18 and 30 years old in good health and CMV-seropositive. CDR3 coding DNA: TGTGCCAGCAGCGGGTTTTACGAGCAGTACTTC. Translated: CASSGFYEQYF.